This T cell receptor (beta chain) was sequenced during a study of identical twins. Study-wide results and caveats: Insertions were fewer in abundant cord blood beta clonotypes, whereas memory repertoires showed none of this pattern.

Unique molecular identifiers were in the cDNA, with template-switch universal primer binding. A single record per CDR3 protein comes from TCRdb applying MiXCR to the 5' RACE reads. This table has under 900,000 distinct CDR3 sequences, roughly an eighth appearing once. About this clonotype: The antigen is undetermined.

Separately, the same data were catalogued under a study of yellow fever vaccine responses in identical twins.

Material: PBMCs. This clonotype was obtained from a woman aged 18-35 years in good health.

CDR3 residues: CATSEPDLGQFF. CDR3 coding DNA: TGTGCCACCAGTGAGCCAGACCTTGGGCAGTTCTTC. The J gene is TRBJ2-1, the V gene TRBV24-1, with D uncertain. CDR3 length: 12 amino acids. The germline V gene has CDR1 KGHDR and CDR2 SFDVKD. The V end was cut by 4 bases, the J end by 12 bases, with 12 bases between.